The clone carrying this TCR beta chain came up a few times. Its antigen is not identified. The entry originates in a study of vaccination effects on CD4 cells after COVID-19. Viral peptide pools were used in the ViraFEST assay to expand antigen-specific CD4+ T cells, and sequencing came afterward. At the end of nine to ten days of culture, CD4+ T cells were isolated. The person had PCR-confirmed SARS-CoV-2 infection between March and December 2020. Each well held around 2 million PBMC cultured with around 9.2 ug/ml peptides and about 10 IU/ml IL-2. Trimming pared 1 base from V and 3 bases from J, leaving 15 bases between. Germline V gives CDR1 KGHDR, CDR2 SFDVKD. This CDR3 is built from 16 residues. Profiling relied on immunoSEQ multiplex PCR, and the TCRdb table lists in-frame clones only, not all of them. Of more than 20,000 clones in the sample, about three quarters were seen once.

The chain links TRBV24-1 to TRBJ2-7, with D uncertain. The receptor was derived from a human donor who had a prior SARS-CoV-2 infection. This material consisted of CD4+ T cells from PBMCs cultured with SARS-CoV-2 spike peptides, taken before COVID-19 vaccination. CDR3 DNA sequence: TGTGCCACCAGTGATTTTGTTGTCAGTTCGGACTACGAGCAGTACTTC. This translates into CATSDFVVSSDYEQYF.